This T cell receptor (beta chain) was obtained from a study of blood T cell repertoires in COVID-19. Study summary: Acute and convalescent COVID-19 specimens originated in the United States, Italy and Spain. PBMCs, B-cell-depleted T cells, or T cells were the source of the cDNA or gDNA that made up the material.

The ends were cut back, 3 bases at V and 4 bases at J, with 13 bases in the middle. Germline V gene data show CDR1 as MDHEN and CDR2 as SYDVKM. The CDR3 totals 14 residues. In the study's own analysis: Amplifying reference gene primers gave estimates of nucleated cell counts. The table came from immunoSEQ multiplex PCR; TCRdb's copy has only in-frame clones and leaves some out. V, J and clone size are those of that table, while D and trimming were read from the DNA. This sample has about 58,000 clones, with around 87% found just once. V usage is TRBV28 and J usage is TRBJ2-7; maybe TRBD1 (5 bases). The sequenced material came from peripheral blood. The receptor comes from a man between 60 and 75 years old with active COVID-19. The CDR3 DNA is TGTGCCAGCAGTTTTACCCAGACAGCTTACGAGCAGTACTTC. Translation gives CASSFTQTAYEQYF.